This passage covers 18 T cell receptor beta chains from one sample sequenced in a study of T cells in Graves' hyperthyroidism and ophthalmopathy. Amplification of TCR beta CDR3 regions used RNA as the template. The HTBI primer set served for first-round RT-PCR of the TCR CDR3. TCRdb fed the multiplex PCR reads into MiXCR, producing one record per CDR3 protein. The sample has about 350,000 distinct CDR3 sequences, 15% to 20% seen once. Sequencing was carried out using blood. These receptor sequences come from a woman aged 40 to 50 with Graves' ophthalmopathy.

This clonotype was found many times. This chain joins TRBV12-3 or TRBV12-4 and TRBJ1-5; D is ambiguous. The V end lost 3 bases, the J end lost 5 bases, and 5 bases lay between the germline ends. The CDR3 is made up of 12 amino acids. CDR3 coding DNA: TGTGCCAGCAGTTTCGAGCATCAGCCCCAGCATTTT. This translates into CASSFEHQPQHF.

This clonotype occurred many times. This chain uses TRBV20-1 with TRBJ1-4; D unresolved. Germline values: CDR1 DFQATT, CDR2 SNEGSKA (reference sequence). V was trimmed by 3 bases and J by 4 bases, leaving 6 bases between them. This CDR3 region has 12 residues. This CDR3 is CSASPVNEKLFF. In DNA, the CDR3 is TGCAGTGCTAGCCCGGTTAATGAAAAACTGTTTTTT.

This clonotype was observed at least ten times. The chain is built from TRBV7-9 and TRBJ2-7; TRBD1 matches at 10 bases. The CDR3 loop spans 14 amino acids. CDR1 and CDR2 from the germline V gene are SEHNR and FQNEAQ (reference sequence). Trimming removed 3 bases from V and 5 bases from J; junction bases left unmatched: 4. CDR3 region: CASSFDRGLNEQYF. The DNA for the CDR3 is TGTGCCAGCAGCTTTGACAGGGGGCTGAACGAGCAGTACTTC.

In its sample, this clonotype was seen many times. V gene TRBV27 combines with J gene TRBJ1-3; D is undetermined. This CDR3 is built from 13 residues. Between the trimmed V and J ends, which lost 6 bases and 0 bases, there was a span of 6 bases. Germline V CDR1 and CDR2: MNHEY, SMNVEV (reference sequence). The CDR3 nucleotides read TGTGCCAGCAGGCTACACTCTGGAAACACCATATATTTT. Protein sequence: CASRLHSGNTIYF.

This clonotype was seen at least ten times. The chain has TRBV11-1 and TRBJ1-3; D might be TRBD1 (5 bases). V was clipped by 2 bases and J by 1 base, with 12 bases between them. Germline V gene data show CDR1 as SGHAT and CDR2 as FQDESV (reference sequence). The CDR3 spans 16 residues. The CDR3 loop is CASSLRVGASGNTIYF. DNA of the CDR3: TGTGCCAGCAGCTTACGAGTCGGGGCGTCTGGAAACACCATATATTTT.

This clonotype was counted at least ten times. This chain joins TRBV20-1 and TRBJ2-5, with 10 bases identical to TRBD2. The CDR3 is 18 residues long. Unmatched junction bases numbered 17, after V lost 6 bases and J lost 1 base. The germline CDR1 and CDR2 sequences are DFQATT and SNEGSKA (reference sequence). CDR3 nucleotide sequence: TGCAGTGCGACCGGGGAGACAAGGACTAGCGGCACCCAAGAGACCCAGTACTTC. This gives the protein CSATGETRTSGTQETQYF.

This clonotype has a count of ten or more. The J gene is TRBJ1-3, the V gene TRBV14; 7 bases are a match to TRBD1. V shed 4 bases, J shed 4 bases, and the junction held 4 bases outside the gene matches. CDR1 and CDR2 from the germline V gene are SGHDN and FVKESK. This CDR3 is built from 14 residues. Written as DNA, the CDR3 is TGTGCCAGCAGCCGAACAGGGGTCGGAAACACCATATATTTT. Its protein product is CASSRTGVGNTIYF.

At least ten counts were recorded for this clonotype. The V call is TRBV28, the J call TRBJ2-7, with 7 bases lining up with TRBD1. J gave up 4 bases and V 4 bases, and 13 bases lay outside the gene matches. The CDR3 consists of 16 residues. The germline CDR1 and CDR2 sequences are MDHEN and SYDVKM. CDR3 in DNA: TGTGCCAGCAGTTCTTTTCGGTGGGACAGAGGATACGAGCAGTACTTC. It specifies CASSSFRWDRGYEQYF.

This clonotype was seen ten or more times. The V and J genes are TRBV2 and TRBJ2-2, with D possibly matching TRBD2 (5 bases). This CDR3 spans 14 amino acids. CDR1 SNHLY and CDR2 FYNNEI come from the germline V gene. V lost 7 bases to trimming and J lost 2 bases, with 11 bases between them. Written as DNA, the CDR3 is TGTGCCAGCACGGGCGGAGGTAACACCGGGGAGCTGTTTTTT. Protein sequence: CASTGGGNTGELFF.

Many counts were recorded for this clonotype. The rearrangement joins TRBV20-1 to TRBJ2-7; D is ambiguous. Trimming stripped 6 bases from V and 5 bases from J, with 11 bases between. CDR1 is DFQATT and CDR2 is SNEGSKA in the germline V gene (reference sequence). The CDR3 covers 11 residues. The CDR3 coding sequence is TGCAGTGCCCCAGCTTATGACGAGCAGTACTTC. Protein sequence: CSAPAYDEQYF.

This clonotype was counted ten times or more. The chain links TRBV6-5 to TRBJ1-5; D unresolved. The CDR3 length is 13 residues. V lost 4 bases, J lost 7 bases, and 11 bases lay in between. Germline V gene data show CDR1 as MNHEY and CDR2 as SVGAGI. The CDR3 bases are TGTGCCAGCAGTTCCCATGGGAGCCAGCCCCAGCATTTT. Its protein is CASSSHGSQPQHF.

This clonotype has a count of ten or more. V usage is TRBV12-3 or TRBV12-4 and J usage is TRBJ2-2; 8 bases align to TRBD1. V lost 8 bases to trimming and J lost 4 bases; unmatched junction nucleotides: 6. CDR3 length equals 14 residues. The CDR3 nucleotides are TGTGCCAGCCTGGGGACAGGACTCACCGGGGAGCTGTTTTTT. Its protein product is CASLGTGLTGELFF.

The chain has TRBV20-1 and TRBJ2-5, with D maybe TRBD2 (6 bases). CDR3 length equals 16 residues. Germline values: CDR1 DFQATT, CDR2 SNEGSKA (reference sequence). Trimming took off 0 bases at V and 5 bases at J, with 19 bases between the two ends. This CDR3 is CSARDRRPGRSETQYF. In DNA form, the CDR3 reads TGCAGTGCTAGAGATCGGAGACCAGGGAGGTCGGAGACCCAGTACTTC.

This clonotype was picked up many times. The chain joins TRBV12-5 to TRBJ1-2, with 7 bases that match TRBD1. Unmatched junction bases numbered 14, after V lost 6 bases and J lost 4 bases. The CDR3 has 16 amino acids. Germline loops: CDR1 LGHNT, CDR2 FRNRAP. CDR3: CASGPVDRDGSYGYTF. The CDR3 DNA follows: TGTGCTAGTGGCCCCGTTGACAGGGACGGTAGCTATGGCTACACCTTC.

This clonotype showed up many times. The chain has TRBV7-8 and TRBJ2-5, with TRBD2 matching 10 bases. The germline CDR1 and CDR2 sequences are SGHVS and FQNEAQ. J was trimmed by 5 bases and V by 5 bases; bases with no gene match: 14. The CDR3 covers 17 residues. CDR3 DNA sequence: TGTGCCAGCAGCCCTCGCAGCGGGAGGGTTACAGCGGAGACCCAGTACTTC. Its protein product is CASSPRSGRVTAETQYF. The full variable domain, its missing parts supplied by reference TRBV7-8 and TRBJ2-5, is GAGVSQSPRYKVAKRGQDVALRCDPISGHVSLFWYQQALGQGPEFLTYFQNEAQLDKSGLPSDRFFAERPEGSVSTLKIQRTQQEDSAVYLCASSPRSGRVTAETQYFGPGTRLLVL.

The chain links TRBV15 to TRBJ1-5; 7 bases agree with TRBD1. With V trimmed by 2 bases and J by 0 bases, 19 bases remained unmatched. There are 21 residues in the CDR3. Germline V gives CDR1 LNHNV, CDR2 YYDKDF (reference sequence). CDR3 DNA sequence: TGTGCCACCAGCAGATACAGGGGCGACAGGGAGGGCCCTTATAGCAATCAGCCCCAGCATTTT. This gives the protein CATSRYRGDREGPYSNQPQHF.

This clonotype has a count of ten or more. This chain connects TRBV28 to TRBJ2-7; unclear D gene. This CDR3 comprises 15 residues. Looked up from germline, CDR1 is MDHEN and CDR2 is SYDVKM. V was pared by 2 bases and J by 0 bases, with 11 bases between. CDR3 nucleotides: TGTGCCAGCAGTTTAAACCTTGGTCGCTCCTACGAGCAGTACTTC. It specifies CASSLNLGRSYEQYF.

This clonotype was counted ten times or more. Germline is not matched at one junction end, which may reflect a read error. The J gene is TRBJ1-2, the V gene TRBV6-5, with D uncertain. CDR1 and CDR2 (germline): MNHEY, SVGAGI. The length of the CDR3 is 13 residues. The CDR3 nucleotides read TGTGCCAGCAGTTATGGCAGTAACTATGGCCACACCTTC. Translating it yields CASSYGSNYGHTF.